This T cell receptor beta chain was sequenced for a study of OX40 agonist ivuxolimab in advanced cancers. About the investigation overall: The costimulatory receptor OX40 (CD134) was targeted by ivuxolimab, a fully human IgG2 agonistic monoclonal antibody. Of the approximately 50 patients in dose escalation, 19 had hepatocellular carcinoma, about 15 had melanoma, 9 had renal cell carcinoma and 9 had head and neck cancer. Prior anti-PD-1, anti-PD-L1 or anti-CTLA-4 therapy was permitted, and checkpoint inhibitors had been received by roughly 42% of dose-escalation patients. Partial responses were achieved by three dose-escalation patients, of whom one had hepatocellular carcinoma and two had cutaneous melanoma. The paper covers the monotherapy dose-escalation part of the phase I ivuxolimab trial, which included N ≈ 52 patients. In the dose-escalation cohort, around four fifths of patients were male, and the mean age was 60 years with a range of roughly 23 to 79. Intravenous ivuxolimab was administered to patients every 2 weeks at six dose levels: 0.01, 0.1, 0.3, 1.5, 3 and 10 mg/kg. The purpose of peripheral TCRbeta sequencing was to test whether ivuxolimab changed TCR sequence diversity and led to clonal T-cell expansion.

Worth noting for this clone: Its antigen is unknown. No per-base quality is available; no much larger clone lies one base away.

Looking up the germline V gene yields CDR1 LGHNA and CDR2 YNFKEQ. The CDR3, cysteine through phenylalanine, is 16 amino acids long. Kept here is only the CDR3 DNA, which spans 48 bases and is read in frame from base 1. V is pared back by 0 bases and J by 0 bases, with 12 bases lying between the germline termini. For sequencing of the TCRbeta CDR3 region, genomic DNA was extracted from the sorted cells. TCRbeta CDR3 regions were sequenced using the immunoSEQ Assay. The table comes from immuneACCESS by way of TCRdb, which keeps in-frame sequences with V and J called. Part of the clones is missing from these tables; in studies checked, under half for an unresolved V gene and the rest for unknown reasons. This sample has fewer than 80,000 clones in its table, and 85% to 90% of those were observed once. More than 5.5% of the sample is in the top ten clones. General conclusions and limits of the study: Low levels of normalized T-cell clonal expansion were also seen in some patients who did not respond. The antigen specificity of the peripheral T cells that underwent clonal expansion was not determined. Partial responders in the 0.1-3.0 mg/kg groups had among the lowest normalized peripheral clonal expansion, especially among CD8+ T cells. After ivuxolimab, CD8+ T cells had more expanded clones than CD4+ T cells on average. At doses of 0.1 to 3.0 mg/kg, clonal expansion of both CD4+ and CD8+ blood T cells was observed from baseline to week 6.

The trial excluded patients who had a history of autoimmune disease or were on systemic immunosuppression. Peripheral blood for TCR sequencing was collected from all dose cohorts at baseline, on cycle 4 day 1, and on cycle 7 day 1. The samples were taken from a phase I, first-in-human, multicenter, open-label dose-escalation trial of ivuxolimab. Adults with locally advanced or metastatic melanoma, renal cell carcinoma, hepatocellular carcinoma or head and neck squamous cell carcinoma were enrolled in the trial. Before TCR sequencing, CD4+ and CD8+ T cells were separately sorted from peripheral blood.

Recombination connected TRBV4-2 to TRBJ2-7, with an unclear D gene assignment. Specimen: CD4+ or CD8+ T cells sorted from blood, collected in a trial of the OX40 agonist ivuxolimab. This sequence was found in an adult with an advanced solid tumor such as melanoma, head and neck, liver or kidney cancer. The encoded CDR3 is CASSQESQAYSYEQYF. At the DNA level, the sequence is TGTGCCAGCAGCCAAGAAAGTCAGGCGTACTCCTACGAGCAGTACTTC.